What follows are 3 T cell receptor beta chains derived from one specimen sequenced in a study of shared clonotypes between healthy human individuals. The method was immunoSEQ multiplex PCR; TCRdb's version includes in-frame clones alone and lacks a portion of them. The sample contains about 670,000 clones, 72% of which appear only once. The source material was memory CD4+ T cells sorted from blood. Documented subset: CD45RA-negative fraction. These receptors were obtained from a young woman in good health.

As concerns this clone: The same CDR3 arises from other DNA sequences in this sample as well. This rearrangement joins TRBV7-2 to TRBJ1-3; 8 bases match TRBD1. Trimming cost V 4 bases and J 4 bases; bases outside gene matches: 3. CDR1 is SGHTA and CDR2 is FQGNSA in the germline V gene. The CDR3 spans 14 residues. The CDR3 DNA reads TGTGCCAGCAGCTCCCAGGGGGCGGGAAACACCATATATTTT. Protein product: CASSSQGAGNTIYF.

This rearrangement joins TRBV19 to TRBJ1-5; 8 bases agree with TRBD1. In germline, CDR1 is LNHDA, CDR2 SQIVND (reference sequence). The CDR3 sequence is 15 residues long. With 5 bases clipped from V and 3 bases from J, the junction kept 6 bases outside the gene matches. CDR3 sequence (DNA): TGTGCCAGTAGTTCCACAGGGGGTCCCAATCAGCCCCAGCATTTT. Protein: CASSSTGGPNQPQHF.

The chain links TRBV21-1 to TRBJ2-2; no DNA check was done on the table's D call, TRBD1. TRBV21-1 is marked as a pseudogene. The CDR3 contains 18 residues. This CDR3 reads CASSKDREATKFTGELFF. Written as DNA, the CDR3 is TGTGCCAGCAGCAAAGACAGGGAAGCGACTAAATTCACCGGGGAGCTGTTTTTT.